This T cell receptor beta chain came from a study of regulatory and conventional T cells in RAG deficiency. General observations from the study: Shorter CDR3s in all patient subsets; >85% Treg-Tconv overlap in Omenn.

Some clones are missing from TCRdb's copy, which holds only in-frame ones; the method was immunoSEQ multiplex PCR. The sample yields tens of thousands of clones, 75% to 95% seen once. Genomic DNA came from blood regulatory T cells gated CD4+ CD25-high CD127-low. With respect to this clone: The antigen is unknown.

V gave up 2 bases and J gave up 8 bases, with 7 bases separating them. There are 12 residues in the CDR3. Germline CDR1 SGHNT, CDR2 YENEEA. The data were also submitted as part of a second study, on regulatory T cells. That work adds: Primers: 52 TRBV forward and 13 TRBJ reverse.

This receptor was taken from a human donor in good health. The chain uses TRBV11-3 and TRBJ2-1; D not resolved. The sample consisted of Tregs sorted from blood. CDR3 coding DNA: TGTGCCAGCAGCTTAACTGAGGATGAGCAGTTCTTC. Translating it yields CASSLTEDEQFF.